The clone carrying this TCR beta chain was picked up many times. The junction differs from germline at one of its ends, possibly a read error. Other DNA sequences in the sample encode the same CDR3. This sample is drawn from a study of shared clonotypes between healthy human individuals. Deep-level running was used for the assay. Libraries were prepared by immunoSEQ multiplex PCR; TCRdb keeps only in-frame clonotypes and omits some of them. The sample lists 400,000 to 500,000 clones; 76% were seen once. This CDR3 spans 11 amino acids. Germline V lookup: CDR1 GTSNPN, CDR2 SVGIG (reference sequence). The receptor comes from a woman aged 40 to 55 in good health. Some clones in this sample may be carry-over from other donors' samples. The chain joins TRBV30 to TRBJ2-7; D is possibly TRBD1 (6 bases). What was sequenced was PBMCs. The CDR3 loop reads CAWRTRTVAFF. CDR3 DNA sequence: TGTGCCTGGAGAACCCGGACAGTAGCCTTCTTC. Filled out from reference TRBV30 and TRBJ2-7, the complete variable domain reads SQTIHQWPATLVQPVGSPLSLECTVEGTSNPNLYWYRQAAGRGLQLLFYSVGIGQISSEVPQNLSASRPQDRQFILSSKKLLLSDSGFYLCAWRTRTVAFFGPGTRLTVT.